Each of the 7 T cell receptor beta chains below was sequenced from the same sample in a study of blood T cells in healthy people across ages. Then a second PCR, running about 6 to 11 cycles, was carried out with a sample-barcoded 5' primer and a J-beta primer mix. TCRdb reprocessed the 5' RACE reads with MiXCR, giving one entry per CDR3 protein. Of approximately 810,000 distinct CDR3 sequences in the sample, 30% to 45% are singletons; the top ten hold under 15%. Sample: blood. The receptors originated from a young man in good health.

This clonotype was detected ten times or more. The gene calls are TRBV11-2 and TRBJ2-1; D not resolved. The CDR3 is 14 amino acids. CDR1 and CDR2 from the germline V gene are SGHAT and FQNNGV. Trimming stripped 0 bases from V and 5 bases from J, with 8 bases between. CDR3 region: CASSLDSTDNEQFF. The CDR3 nucleotides read TGTGCCAGCAGCTTAGATAGTACGGACAATGAGCAGTTCTTC.

This clonotype has just a few counts. The genes are TRBV29-1 and TRBJ2-5, with TRBD1 matching over 12 bases. V was clipped by 6 bases and J by 5 bases; unmatched bases: 7. Germline V CDR1 and CDR2: SQVTM, ANQGSEA. The CDR3 is 14 residues long. CDR3: CSVRGQGAWETQYF. As DNA, the CDR3 is TGCAGCGTCCGGGGACAGGGGGCATGGGAGACCCAGTACTTC.

The chain combines TRBV4-1 with TRBJ1-1, with 9 bases fitting TRBD1. CDR3 length: 15 residues. Germline values: CDR1 MGHRA, CDR2 YSYEKL. The V and J ends lost 5 bases and 4 bases, in that order; junction bases with no gene match: 8. CDR3 loop: CASSSPGTGTTEAFF. The CDR3 DNA is TGCGCCAGCAGCTCGCCCGGGACAGGGACCACTGAAGCTTTCTTT.

This chain uses TRBV7-2 with TRBJ1-2, with D unresolved. Per the germline V gene, CDR1 is SGHTA and CDR2 is FQGNSA. This CDR3 comprises 16 residues. Trimming stripped 4 bases from V and 4 bases from J, with 19 bases between. The CDR3 bases are TGTGCCAGCAGCTCTCGGACGGAAGATAATCTCTATGGCTACACCTTC. This gives the protein CASSSRTEDNLYGYTF.

J is TRBJ1-2 and V is TRBV12-3 or TRBV12-4; 8 bases are shared with TRBD1. CDR3 length equals 14 residues. The ends lost 6 bases at V and 4 bases at J; junction bases unmatched: 7. This CDR3 reads CASSAGGVGYGYTF. The CDR3 nucleotides read TGTGCCAGCAGCGCAGGGGGCGTCGGCTATGGCTACACCTTC.

Regarding this clonotype: A much larger clone is a single base away; this may be a read error. The rearrangement uses TRBV15 and TRBJ2-5; 7 bases are a match to TRBD2. The CDR3 consists of 16 residues. The V gene's germline CDR1 is LNHNV and CDR2 YYDKDF (reference sequence). V lost 1 base and J lost 11; bases outside the gene matches: 16. The CDR3 nucleotides are TGTGCCACCAGCAGAGTCGGGCGGGGGAACTACAATGAGCAGTACTTC. Amino acids: CATSRVGRGNYNEQYF.

This clonotype was seen a handful of times. V is TRBV4-1 and J is TRBJ1-5, with D perhaps matching TRBD1 (6 bases). CDR3 size: 17 residues. Between the trimmed V and J ends, which lost 1 base and 3 bases, there was a span of 16 bases. Germline values: CDR1 MGHRA, CDR2 YSYEKL. The CDR3 loop reads CASSQAGAGSTNQPQHF. The CDR3 DNA is TGCGCCAGCAGCCAAGCGGGGGCTGGGTCTACCAATCAGCCCCAGCATTTT.